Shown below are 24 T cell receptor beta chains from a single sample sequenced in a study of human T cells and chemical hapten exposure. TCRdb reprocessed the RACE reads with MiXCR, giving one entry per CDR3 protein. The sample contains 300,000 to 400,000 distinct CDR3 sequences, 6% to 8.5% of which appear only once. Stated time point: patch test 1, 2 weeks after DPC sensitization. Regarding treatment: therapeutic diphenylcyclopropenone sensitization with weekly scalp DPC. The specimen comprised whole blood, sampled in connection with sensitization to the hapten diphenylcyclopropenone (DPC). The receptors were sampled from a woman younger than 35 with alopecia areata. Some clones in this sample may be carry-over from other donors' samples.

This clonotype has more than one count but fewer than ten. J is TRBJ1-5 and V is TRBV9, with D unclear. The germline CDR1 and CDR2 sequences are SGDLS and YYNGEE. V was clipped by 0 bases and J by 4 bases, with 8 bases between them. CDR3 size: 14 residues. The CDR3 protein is CASSVEAGNQPQHF. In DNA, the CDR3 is TGTGCCAGCAGCGTAGAGGCGGGTAATCAGCCCCAGCATTTT.

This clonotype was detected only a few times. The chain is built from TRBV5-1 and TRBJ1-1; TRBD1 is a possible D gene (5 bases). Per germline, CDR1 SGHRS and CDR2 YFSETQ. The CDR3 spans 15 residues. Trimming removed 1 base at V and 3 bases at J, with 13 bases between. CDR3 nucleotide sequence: TGCGCCAGCAGCTTGTCAGGGCGGGGGGACACTGAAGCTTTCTTT. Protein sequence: CASSLSGRGDTEAFF.

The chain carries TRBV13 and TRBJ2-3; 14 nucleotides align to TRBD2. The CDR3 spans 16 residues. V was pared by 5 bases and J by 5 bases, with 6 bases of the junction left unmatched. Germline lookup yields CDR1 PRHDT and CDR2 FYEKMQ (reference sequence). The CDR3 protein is CASSEGLAGAVDTQYF. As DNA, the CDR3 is TGTGCCAGCAGCGAGGGACTAGCGGGGGCGGTAGATACGCAGTATTTT.

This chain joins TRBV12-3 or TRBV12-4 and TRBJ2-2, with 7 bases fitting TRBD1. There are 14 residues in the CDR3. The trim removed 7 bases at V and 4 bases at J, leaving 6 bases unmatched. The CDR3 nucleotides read TGTGCCAGCACCCCTACAGGGGTCACCGGGGAGCTGTTTTTT. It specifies CASTPTGVTGELFF.

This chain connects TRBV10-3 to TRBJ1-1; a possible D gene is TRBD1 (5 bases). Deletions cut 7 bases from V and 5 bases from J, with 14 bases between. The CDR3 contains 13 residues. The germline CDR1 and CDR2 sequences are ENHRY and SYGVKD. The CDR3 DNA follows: TGTGCCATCAAGGGGTCCTTAGGGACTGAAGCTTTCTTT. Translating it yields CAIKGSLGTEAFF.

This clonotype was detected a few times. The CDR3 sequence: CASLGGESEKLFF. The CDR3 DNA follows: TGTGCCAGCCTAGGGGGCGAAAGTGAAAAACTGTTTTTT. The V and J genes are TRBV2 and TRBJ1-4; TRBD1 matches at 7 bases. Germline-derived CDR1 and CDR2 are SNHLY and FYNNEI. V lost 8 bases to trimming and J lost 7 bases; unmatched junction nucleotides: 7. There are 13 residues in the CDR3.

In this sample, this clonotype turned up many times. The DNA of the CDR3 is TGTGCCAGCAGCTTAGGGGAAGGATCCTACAATGAGCAGTTCTTC. It codes for CASSLGEGSYNEQFF. The chain links TRBV7-6 to TRBJ2-1; D is unresolved. V was trimmed by 1 base and J by 1 base, leaving 8 bases between them. Germline assignment: CDR1 SGHVS and CDR2 FNYEAQ. The CDR3 contains 15 residues.

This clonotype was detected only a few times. The CDR3 DNA is TGCGCCAGCAGCCAACAACAGGGTAAAGATCAGCCCCAGCATTTT. This encodes CASSQQQGKDQPQHF. This sequence joins TRBV4-3 and TRBJ1-5; possibly TRBD1 for D (6 bases). With 2 bases removed from V and 5 bases from J, the gap between germline ends came to 13 bases. The CDR3 consists of 15 residues. Germline CDR1 and CDR2: LGHNA and YSLEER.

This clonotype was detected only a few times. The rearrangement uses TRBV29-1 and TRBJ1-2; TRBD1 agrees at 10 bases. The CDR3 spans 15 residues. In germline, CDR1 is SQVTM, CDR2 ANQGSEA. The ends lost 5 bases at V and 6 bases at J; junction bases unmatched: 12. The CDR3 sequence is CSVFSSGTGENGYTF. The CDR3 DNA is TGCAGCGTTTTCTCCTCCGGGACAGGGGAGAATGGCTACACCTTC.

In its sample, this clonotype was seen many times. The CDR3 DNA follows: TGTGCCACCCGACAGGGAGGAAATGAGCAGTTCTTC. This translates into CATRQGGNEQFF. The chain joins TRBV10-3 to TRBJ2-1; possibly TRBD1 for D (7 bases). This CDR3 spans 12 amino acids. Trimming took off 10 bases at V and 7 bases at J, with 14 bases between the two ends. CDR1 is ENHRY and CDR2 is SYGVKD in the germline V gene.

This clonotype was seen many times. CDR3 sequence: CASSLVFGTGNNEQFF. The CDR3 DNA reads as TGTGCCAGCAGCTTAGTATTCGGGACAGGAAACAATGAGCAGTTCTTC. The chain has TRBV7-2 and TRBJ2-1; the match to TRBD1 covers 8 bases. The CDR3 has 16 amino acids. V lost 1 base, J lost 5 bases, and 7 bases stayed unmatched. Germline assignment: CDR1 SGHTA and CDR2 FQGNSA.

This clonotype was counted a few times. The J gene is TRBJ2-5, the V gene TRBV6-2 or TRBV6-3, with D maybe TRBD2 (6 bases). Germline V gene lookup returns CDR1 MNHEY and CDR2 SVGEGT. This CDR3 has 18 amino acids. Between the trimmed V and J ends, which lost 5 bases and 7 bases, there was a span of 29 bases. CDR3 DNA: TGTGCCAGCAGTACCGCCTCAACTTTCGGGATAGCGGCAGGGACCCAGTACTTC. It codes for CASSTASTFGIAAGTQYF.

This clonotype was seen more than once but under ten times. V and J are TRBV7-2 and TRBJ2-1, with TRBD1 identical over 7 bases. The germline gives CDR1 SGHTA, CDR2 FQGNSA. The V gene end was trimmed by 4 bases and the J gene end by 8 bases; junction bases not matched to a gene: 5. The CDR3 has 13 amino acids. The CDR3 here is CASSSYTGDEQFF. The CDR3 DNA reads TGTGCCAGCAGCTCCTATACAGGGGATGAGCAGTTCTTC.

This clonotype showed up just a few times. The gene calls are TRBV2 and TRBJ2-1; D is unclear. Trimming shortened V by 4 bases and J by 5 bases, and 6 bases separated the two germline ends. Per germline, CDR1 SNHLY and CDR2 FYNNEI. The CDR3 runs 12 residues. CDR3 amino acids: CASSGAHNEQFF. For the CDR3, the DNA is TGTGCCAGCAGTGGAGCCCACAATGAGCAGTTCTTC.

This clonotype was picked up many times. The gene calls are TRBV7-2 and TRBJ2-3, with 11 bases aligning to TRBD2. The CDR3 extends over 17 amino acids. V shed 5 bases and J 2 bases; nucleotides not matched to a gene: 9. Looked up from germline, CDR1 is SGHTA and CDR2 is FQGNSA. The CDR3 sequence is CASSPRPSGGSTDTQYF. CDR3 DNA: TGTGCCAGCAGCCCAAGGCCTAGCGGGGGGTCCACAGATACGCAGTATTTT.

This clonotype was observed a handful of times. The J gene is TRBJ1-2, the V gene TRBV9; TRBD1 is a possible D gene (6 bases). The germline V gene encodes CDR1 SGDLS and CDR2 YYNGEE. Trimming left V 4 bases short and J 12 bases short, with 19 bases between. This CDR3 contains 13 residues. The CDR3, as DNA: TGTGCCAGCAGCTCAGGGTCAGGGGAAGTCAACACCTTC. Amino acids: CASSSGSGEVNTF. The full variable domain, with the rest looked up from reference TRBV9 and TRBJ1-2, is DSGVTQTPKHLITATGQRVTLRCSPRSGDLSVYWYQQSLDQGLQFLIQYYNGEERAKGNILERFSAQQFPDLHSELNLSSLELGDSALYFCASSSGSGEVNTFGSGTRLTVV.

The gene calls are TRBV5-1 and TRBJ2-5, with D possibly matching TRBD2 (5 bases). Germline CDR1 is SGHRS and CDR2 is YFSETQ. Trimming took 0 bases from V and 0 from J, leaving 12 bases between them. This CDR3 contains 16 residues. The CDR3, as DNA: TGCGCCAGCAGCTTGGCCGGCGCTAGCCACCAAGAGACCCAGTACTTC. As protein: CASSLAGASHQETQYF.

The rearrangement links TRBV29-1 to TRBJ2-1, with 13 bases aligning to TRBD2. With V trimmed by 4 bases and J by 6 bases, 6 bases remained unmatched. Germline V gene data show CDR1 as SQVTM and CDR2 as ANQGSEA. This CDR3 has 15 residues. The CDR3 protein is CSVAGLAGAPNEQFF. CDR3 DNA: TGCAGCGTTGCCGGACTAGCGGGGGCCCCCAATGAGCAGTTCTTC.

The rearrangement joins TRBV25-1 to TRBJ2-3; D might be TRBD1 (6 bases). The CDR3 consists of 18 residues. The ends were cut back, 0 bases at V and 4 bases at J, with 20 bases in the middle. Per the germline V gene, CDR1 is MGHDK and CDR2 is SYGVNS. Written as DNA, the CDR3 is TGTGCCAGCAGTGAATATTGGGGTGAAGGACAGAGCTCAGATACGCAGTATTTT. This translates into CASSEYWGEGQSSDTQYF.

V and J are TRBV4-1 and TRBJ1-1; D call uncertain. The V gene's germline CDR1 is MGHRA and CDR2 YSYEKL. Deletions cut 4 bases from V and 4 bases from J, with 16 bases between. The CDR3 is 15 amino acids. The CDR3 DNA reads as TGCGCCAGCAGCCGCGGAGTCGCAGGATCCACTGAAGCTTTCTTT. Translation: CASSRGVAGSTEAFF.

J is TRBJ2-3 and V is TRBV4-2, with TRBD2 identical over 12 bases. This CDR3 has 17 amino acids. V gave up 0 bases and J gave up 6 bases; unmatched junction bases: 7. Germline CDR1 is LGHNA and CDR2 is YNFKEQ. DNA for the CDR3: TGTGCCAGCAGCCAAGATCTAGCGGGGGGGCCATTGGATACGCAGTATTTT. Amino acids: CASSQDLAGGPLDTQYF.

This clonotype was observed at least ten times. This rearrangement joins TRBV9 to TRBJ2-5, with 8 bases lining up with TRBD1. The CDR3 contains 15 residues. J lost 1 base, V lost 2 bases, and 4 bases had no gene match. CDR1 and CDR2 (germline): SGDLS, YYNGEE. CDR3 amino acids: CASSVRDRPQETQYF. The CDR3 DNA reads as TGTGCCAGCAGCGTCCGGGACAGGCCCCAAGAGACCCAGTACTTC.

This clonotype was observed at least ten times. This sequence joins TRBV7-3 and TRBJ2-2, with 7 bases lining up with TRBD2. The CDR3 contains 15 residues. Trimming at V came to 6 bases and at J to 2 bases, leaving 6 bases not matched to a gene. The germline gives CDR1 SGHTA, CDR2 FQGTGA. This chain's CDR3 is CASSSGDYNTGELFF. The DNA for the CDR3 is TGTGCCAGCAGTTCTGGGGACTATAACACCGGGGAGCTGTTTTTT.

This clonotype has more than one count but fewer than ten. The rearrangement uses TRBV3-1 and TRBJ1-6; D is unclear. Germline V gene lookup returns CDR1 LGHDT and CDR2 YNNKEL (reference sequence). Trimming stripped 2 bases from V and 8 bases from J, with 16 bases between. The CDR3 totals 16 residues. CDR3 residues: CASSQTSPASDSPLHF. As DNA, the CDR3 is TGTGCCAGCAGCCAAACATCCCCCGCATCCGATTCACCCCTCCACTTT.